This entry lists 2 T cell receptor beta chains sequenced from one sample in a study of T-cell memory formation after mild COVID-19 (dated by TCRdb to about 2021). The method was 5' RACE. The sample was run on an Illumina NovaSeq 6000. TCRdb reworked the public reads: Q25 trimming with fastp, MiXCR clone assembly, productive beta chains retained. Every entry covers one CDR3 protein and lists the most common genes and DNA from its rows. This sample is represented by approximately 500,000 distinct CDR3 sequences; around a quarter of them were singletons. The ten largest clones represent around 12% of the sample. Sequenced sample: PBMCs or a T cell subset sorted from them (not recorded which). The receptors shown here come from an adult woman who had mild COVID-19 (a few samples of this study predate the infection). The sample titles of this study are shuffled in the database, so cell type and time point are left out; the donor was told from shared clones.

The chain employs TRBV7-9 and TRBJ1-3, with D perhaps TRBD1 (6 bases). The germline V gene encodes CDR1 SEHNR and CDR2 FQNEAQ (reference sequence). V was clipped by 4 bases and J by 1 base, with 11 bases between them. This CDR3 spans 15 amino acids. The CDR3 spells CASSSGQLSGNTIYF. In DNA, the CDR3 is TGTGCCAGCAGCTCCGGACAGTTATCTGGAAACACCATATATTTT.

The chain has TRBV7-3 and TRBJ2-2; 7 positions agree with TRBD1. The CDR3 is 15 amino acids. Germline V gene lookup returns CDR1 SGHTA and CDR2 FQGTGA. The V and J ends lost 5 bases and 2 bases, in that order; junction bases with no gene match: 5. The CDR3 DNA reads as TGTGCCAGCAGCCCCCGGGACAGAAACACCGGGGAGCTGTTTTTT. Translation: CASSPRDRNTGELFF. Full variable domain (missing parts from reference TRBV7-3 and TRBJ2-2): GAGVSQTPSNKVTEKGKYVELRCDPISGHTALYWYRQSLGQGPEFLIYFQGTGAADDSGLPNDRFFAVRPEGSVSTLKIQRTERGDSAVYLCASSPRDRNTGELFFGEGSRLTVL.